Presented here are 25 T cell receptor beta chains from one specimen sequenced in a study of blood T cell repertoires in COVID-19. Method: immunoSEQ multiplex PCR; TCRdb's copy keeps in-frame clones and lacks some. The sample yields 150,000 or so clones, approximately 82% seen once. The sample consisted of peripheral blood. The receptor set was obtained from a human donor with acute or convalescent COVID-19. The donor label of this sample is uncertain.

V usage is TRBV12-3 or TRBV12-4 and J usage is TRBJ2-1; TRBD1 aligns across 7 bases. Losses at the gene ends were 5 bases for V and 7 bases for J; bases not matched to a gene: 2. There are 12 residues in the CDR3. Written as DNA, the CDR3 is TGTGCCAGCAGTCTCAGGGGGAATGAGCAGTTCTTC. It yields the protein CASSLRGNEQFF.

In DNA, the CDR3 is TGTGCCTGGAGTGCTCCGCAGGGGGCTTCACCCCTCCACTTT. Its translation: CAWSAPQGASPLHF. This chain joins TRBV30 and TRBJ1-6, with 8 bases fitting TRBD1. The CDR3 has 14 residues. CDR1 and CDR2 (germline): GTSNPN, SVGIG (reference sequence). V trimming: 1 base; J trimming: 9 bases; junction bases outside the gene matches: 5.

This chain uses TRBV5-1 with TRBJ1-1; 7 positions agree with TRBD1. The V gene end was trimmed by 4 bases and the J gene end by 3 bases; junction bases not matched to a gene: 12. The CDR3 consists of 16 residues. Per germline, CDR1 SGHRS and CDR2 YFSETQ. As DNA, the CDR3 is TGCGCCAGCAGCGGAACGTTAGGACAGGAGGACACTGAAGCTTTCTTT. It encodes CASSGTLGQEDTEAFF.

For the CDR3, the DNA is TGCAGCGTCGCCTCGGGGTGGAATGAGCAGTTCTTC. Protein sequence: CSVASGWNEQFF. The V call is TRBV29-1, the J call TRBJ2-1, with D perhaps TRBD2 (5 bases). The germline CDR1 and CDR2 sequences are SQVTM and ANQGSEA. Trimming took 6 bases from V and 7 from J, leaving 13 bases between them. This CDR3 comprises 12 residues.

J is TRBJ2-1 and V is TRBV7-2; a weak D match, TRBD2 (5 bases). The CDR3 is 14 amino acids. Germline assignment: CDR1 SGHTA and CDR2 FQGNSA. V dropped 0 bases and J dropped 8 bases, with 11 bases sitting between them. In DNA, the CDR3 is TGTGCCAGCAGCTTAGCTTCCCGGGGAGATGAGCAGTTCTTC. This sequence encodes CASSLASRGDEQFF. Full variable domain (missing parts from reference TRBV7-2 and TRBJ2-1): GAGVSQSPSNKVTEKGKDVELRCDPISGHTALYWYRQSLGQGLEFLIYFQGNSAPDKSGLPSDRFSAERTGGSVSTLTIQRTQQEDSAVYLCASSLASRGDEQFFGPGTRLTVL.

The V call is TRBV10-3, the J call TRBJ1-3, with D maybe TRBD1 (6 bases). V was clipped by 6 bases and J by 2 bases, with 8 bases between them. Germline V lookup: CDR1 ENHRY, CDR2 SYGVKD. The CDR3 runs to 13 residues. CDR3 in DNA: TGTGCCATCAGCCCAGGGGCTGGAAACACCATATATTTT. Residues: CAISPGAGNTIYF.

This clone was counted a single time. The chain combines TRBV5-1 with TRBJ1-1, with D unresolved. Trimming removed 1 base at V and 4 bases at J, with 11 bases between. Germline CDR1 reads SGHRS; CDR2 reads YFSETQ. The CDR3 length is 14 residues. The CDR3 nucleotides read TGCGCCAGCAGCTTGTACACCTCGGGCACTGAAGCTTTCTTT. Amino acid sequence: CASSLYTSGTEAFF.

The chain couples TRBV7-2 to TRBJ2-3, with 10 bases aligning to TRBD1. The CDR3 totals 17 residues. Trimming at V came to 2 bases and at J to 1 base, leaving 6 bases not matched to a gene. The germline gives CDR1 SGHTA, CDR2 FQGNSA. CDR3 nucleotide sequence: TGTGCCAGCAGCTTACAAGTAGGGACAGGGGGCACAGATACGCAGTATTTT. Protein sequence: CASSLQVGTGGTDTQYF.

J is TRBJ2-5 and V is TRBV30; 9 positions match TRBD2. Germline V lookup: CDR1 GTSNPN, CDR2 SVGIG (reference sequence). The length of the CDR3 is 17 residues. V lost 0 bases, J lost 3 bases, and 11 bases stayed unmatched. CDR3 region: CAWSVGVRGGLKETQYF. In DNA form, the CDR3 reads TGTGCCTGGAGTGTTGGGGTGCGGGGGGGCTTAAAAGAGACCCAGTACTTC.

V is TRBV29-1 and J is TRBJ2-3, with D possibly TRBD2 on 6 matching bases. Germline V gene lookup returns CDR1 SQVTM and CDR2 ANQGSEA. This CDR3 is built from 15 residues. The V end lost 3 bases, the J end lost 9 bases, and 22 bases lay between the germline ends. CDR3 sequence reads: CSVDQGRTVRETQYF. DNA for the CDR3: TGCAGCGTTGATCAAGGGAGGACGGTCCGGGAGACGCAGTATTTT.

V is TRBV7-3 and J is TRBJ2-1, with D possibly being TRBD1 (5 bases). Per germline, CDR1 SGHTA and CDR2 FQGTGA. This CDR3 comprises 13 residues. Trimming cost V 5 bases and J 7 bases, with 12 bases left between them. This CDR3 reads CASSPGSFNEQFF. The CDR3 nucleotides read TGTGCCAGCAGCCCAGGGTCCTTTAATGAGCAGTTCTTC.

In its sample, this clone was seen once. The chain has TRBV30 and TRBJ2-5, with a weak D call TRBD1 (7 bases). The CDR3 loop spans 13 amino acids. Germline CDR1 is GTSNPN and CDR2 is SVGIG (reference sequence). V was shortened by 6 bases and J by 5 bases, with 16 bases between the two germline ends. CDR3 coding DNA: TGTGCCTGTTCCCGGACAGGAGGGGAGACCCAGTACTTC. Its protein product is CACSRTGGETQYF.

The chain employs TRBV19 and TRBJ1-3, with a tentative D call TRBD1 (5 bases). Per the germline V gene, CDR1 is LNHDA and CDR2 is SQIVND (reference sequence). The CDR3 is 15 amino acids. The germline V and J ends were trimmed by 7 bases and 2 bases, with 15 bases remaining between them. The CDR3 DNA follows: TGTGCCAGTACCTCAAGACAGTCGCCTGGAAACACCATATATTTT. It translates to CASTSRQSPGNTIYF.

The J gene is TRBJ2-7, the V gene TRBV28; D is perhaps TRBD1 (6 bases). The V and J ends lost 7 bases and 1 base respectively, with 11 bases between them. Germline V lookup: CDR1 MDHEN, CDR2 SYDVKM. The CDR3 loop spans 13 amino acids. The CDR3 loop reads CASTPGQSYEQYF. The CDR3 nucleotides read TGTGCCAGCACCCCCGGACAGTCCTACGAGCAGTACTTC.

The chain combines TRBV5-1 with TRBJ2-5; 9 nucleotides line up with TRBD2. Germline values: CDR1 SGHRS, CDR2 YFSETQ. The CDR3 totals 13 residues. V dropped 6 bases and J dropped 5; count of bases not matched to a gene: 5. The CDR3 DNA sequence: TGCGCCAGCAAGCAAGCGGGGGGTGAGACCCAGTACTTC. As protein: CASKQAGGETQYF.

In its sample, this clone was seen once. The chain couples TRBV10-3 to TRBJ2-3; D possibly corresponds to TRBD2 (6 bases). The germline CDR1 and CDR2 sequences are ENHRY and SYGVKD. The V and J ends lost 3 bases and 2 bases respectively, with 15 bases between them. CDR3 length equals 16 residues. The CDR3 DNA follows: TGTGCCATCAGTGATGGGGGGAAGTCCACCACAGATACGCAGTATTTT. Its protein product is CAISDGGKSTTDTQYF.

This clone was counted between two and nine times. V usage is TRBV2 and J usage is TRBJ1-2; 7 nucleotides line up with TRBD1. The CDR3 sequence is 17 residues long. Unmatched junction bases numbered 7, after V lost 0 bases and J lost 0 bases. Per the germline V gene, CDR1 is SNHLY and CDR2 is FYNNEI. The CDR3 protein is CASSEADRAPTNYGYTF. CDR3 nucleotides: TGTGCCAGCAGTGAAGCCGACAGGGCCCCCACTAACTATGGCTACACCTTC.

The chain joins TRBV2 to TRBJ2-7, with D tentatively TRBD1 (5 bases). In germline, CDR1 is SNHLY, CDR2 FYNNEI. The CDR3 has 14 amino acids. The V gene lost 3 bases and the J gene lost 0 bases, with 9 bases spanning the gap. The CDR3 DNA reads as TGTGCCAGCAGTGAGGCCCAGGGCTCCTACGAGCAGTACTTC. Its translation: CASSEAQGSYEQYF.

V is TRBV30 and J is TRBJ2-3; D is perhaps TRBD1 (5 bases). The CDR3 is made up of 11 amino acids. V was trimmed by 2 bases and J by 9 bases, leaving 9 bases between them. Germline CDR1 GTSNPN, CDR2 SVGIG (reference sequence). The CDR3 DNA sequence: TGTGCCTGGAGTTCGCAGGGAACGCAGTATTTT. Translation gives CAWSSQGTQYF.

The rearrangement links TRBV21-1 to TRBJ2-7; the table's TRBD1 call for D was not verified on the DNA. TRBV21-1 is a pseudogene segment. CDR3 length: 16 residues. The CDR3 here is CASSTNWDREFYEQYF. In DNA, the CDR3 is TGTGCCAGCAGCACTAATTGGGACAGGGAATTCTACGAGCAGTACTTC.

This clone was found a few times. This chain joins TRBV5-1 and TRBJ2-1; 16 nucleotides agree with TRBD2. V shed 7 bases, J shed 8 bases, and the junction held 12 bases outside the gene matches. The CDR3 sequence is 17 residues long. Germline CDR1 SGHRS, CDR2 YFSETQ. The CDR3 is CASSLGTSGGASDEQFF. The CDR3 coding sequence is TGCGCCAGCTCGCTTGGGACTAGCGGGGGGGCTTCGGATGAGCAGTTCTTC. Based on the CDR3 plus reference TRBV5-1 and TRBJ2-1, the full variable domain is KAGVTQTPRYLIKTRGQQVTLSCSPISGHRSVSWYQQTPGQGLQFLFEYFSETQRNKGNFPGRFSGRQFSNSRSEMNVSTLELGDSALYLCASSLGTSGGASDEQFFGPGTRLTVL.

The count of this clone is one. The rearrangement joins TRBV7-9 to TRBJ1-5, with TRBD1 as a possible D gene (5 bases). The ends were cut back, 1 base at V and 6 bases at J, with 10 bases in the middle. This CDR3 has 14 amino acids. Germline CDR1 SEHNR, CDR2 FQNEAQ (reference sequence). For the CDR3, the DNA is TGTGCCAGCAGCTTAGGTCTGGGGGGTCAGCCCCAGCATTTT. Its protein is CASSLGLGGQPQHF.

The chain links TRBV18 to TRBJ1-5, with TRBD1 matching 7 bases. The germline CDR1 and CDR2 sequences are KGHSH and LQKENI. V gave up 5 bases and J gave up 6 bases; unmatched junction bases: 7. The CDR3 covers 14 residues. The CDR3 is CASSKGARGQPQHF. In nucleotides, the CDR3 is TGTGCCAGCTCAAAGGGGGCGCGCGGTCAGCCCCAGCATTTT.

The chain joins TRBV7-9 to TRBJ2-3; D is perhaps TRBD1 (7 bases). V lost 2 bases and J 4 bases, leaving 16 bases between the germline ends. This CDR3 contains 16 residues. The germline V gene encodes CDR1 SEHNR and CDR2 FQNEAQ (reference sequence). The CDR3 is CASSLSTGTGADTQYF. The CDR3 nucleotides are TGTGCCAGCAGCTTATCGACAGGGACGGGGGCAGATACGCAGTATTTT. The full variable domain, its missing parts supplied by reference TRBV7-9 and TRBJ2-3, is DTGVSQNPRHKITKRGQNVTFRCDPISEHNRLYWYRQTLGQGPEFLTYFQNEAQLEKSRLLSDRFSAERPKGSFSTLEIQRTEQGDSAMYLCASSLSTGTGADTQYFGPGTRLTVL.

V is TRBV7-2 and J is TRBJ2-7, with 8 nucleotides matching TRBD1. The CDR3 sequence is 14 residues long. V trimming: 5 bases; J trimming: 7 bases; junction bases outside the gene matches: 10. Germline loops: CDR1 SGHTA, CDR2 FQGNSA. DNA of the CDR3: TGTGCCAGCAGCCCTCGATTGGACAGGGCGGAGCAGTACTTC. Its translation: CASSPRLDRAEQYF.